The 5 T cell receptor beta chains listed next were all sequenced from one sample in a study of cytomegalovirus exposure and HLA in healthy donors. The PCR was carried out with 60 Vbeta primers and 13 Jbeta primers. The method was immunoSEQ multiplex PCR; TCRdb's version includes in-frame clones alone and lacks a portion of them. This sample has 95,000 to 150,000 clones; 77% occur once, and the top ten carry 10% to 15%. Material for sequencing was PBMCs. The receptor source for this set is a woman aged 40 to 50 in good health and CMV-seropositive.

CDR3 in amino acids: CAISEGGQGDVNYGYTF. The CDR3 coding sequence is TGTGCCATCAGTGAGGGGGGACAGGGGGACGTGAACTATGGCTACACCTTC. This chain links TRBV10-3 with TRBJ1-2; 11 bases agree with TRBD1. The length of the CDR3 is 17 residues. Germline CDR1 and CDR2: ENHRY and SYGVKD. V trimming: 2 bases; J trimming: 2 bases; junction bases outside the gene matches: 7.

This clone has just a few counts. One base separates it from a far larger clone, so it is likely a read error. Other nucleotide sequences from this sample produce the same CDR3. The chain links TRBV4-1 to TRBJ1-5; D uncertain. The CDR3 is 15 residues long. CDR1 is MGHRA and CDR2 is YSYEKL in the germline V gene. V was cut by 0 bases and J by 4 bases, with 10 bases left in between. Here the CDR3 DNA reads TGCGCCAGCAGCCAAGATGGAGGCAGGAATCAGCCCCAGCATTTT. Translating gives CASSQDGGRNQPQHF.

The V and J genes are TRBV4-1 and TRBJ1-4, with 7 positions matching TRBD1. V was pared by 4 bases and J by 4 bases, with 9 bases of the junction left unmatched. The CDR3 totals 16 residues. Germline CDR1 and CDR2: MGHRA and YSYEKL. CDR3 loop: CASSRQGQTINEKLFF. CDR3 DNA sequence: TGCGCCAGCAGCCGACAGGGACAGACTATTAATGAAAAACTGTTTTTT.

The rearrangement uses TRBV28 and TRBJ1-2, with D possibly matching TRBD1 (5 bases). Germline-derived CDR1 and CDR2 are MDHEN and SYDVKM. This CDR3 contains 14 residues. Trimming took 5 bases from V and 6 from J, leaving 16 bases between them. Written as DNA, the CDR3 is TGTGCCAGCAGTCTCAACCCCCGACAGAATGGCTACACCTTC. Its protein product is CASSLNPRQNGYTF.

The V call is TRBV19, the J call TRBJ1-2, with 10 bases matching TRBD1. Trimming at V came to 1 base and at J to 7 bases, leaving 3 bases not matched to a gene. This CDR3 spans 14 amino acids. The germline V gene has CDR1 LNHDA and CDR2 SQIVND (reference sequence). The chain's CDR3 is CASSIVGTGAGYTF. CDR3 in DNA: TGTGCCAGTAGTATAGTCGGGACAGGGGCTGGCTACACCTTC.